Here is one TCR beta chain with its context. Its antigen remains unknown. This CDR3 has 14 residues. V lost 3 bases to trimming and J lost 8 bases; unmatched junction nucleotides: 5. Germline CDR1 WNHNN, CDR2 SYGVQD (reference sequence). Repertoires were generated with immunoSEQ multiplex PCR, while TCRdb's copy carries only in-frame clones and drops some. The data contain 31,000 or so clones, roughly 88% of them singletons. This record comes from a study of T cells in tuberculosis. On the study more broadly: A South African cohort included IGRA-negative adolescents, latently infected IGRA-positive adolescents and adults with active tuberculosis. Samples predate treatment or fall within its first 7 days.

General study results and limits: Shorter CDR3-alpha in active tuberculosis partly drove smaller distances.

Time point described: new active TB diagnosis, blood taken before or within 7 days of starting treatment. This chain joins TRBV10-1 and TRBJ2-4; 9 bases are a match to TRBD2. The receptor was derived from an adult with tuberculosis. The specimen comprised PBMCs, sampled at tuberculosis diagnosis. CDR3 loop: CASSDSGRSDIQYF. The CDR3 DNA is TGCGCCAGCAGTGATAGCGGGAGATCTGACATTCAGTACTTC.